A single sample gave rise to the 5 T cell receptor beta chains below, sequenced in a study of T cell responses to AZD1222 COVID-19 vaccine. The assay was immunoSEQ multiplex PCR, and TCRdb's table has in-frame clones only and misses some. Among tens of thousands of clones listed, roughly 85% were seen once. This specimen consisted of peripheral blood, obtained on day 0 of AZD1222 vaccination. These receptors were taken from an adult in good health.

The gene calls are TRBV7-9 and TRBJ2-2, with 13 bases that match TRBD2. The CDR3 covers 17 residues. In germline, CDR1 is SEHNR, CDR2 FQNEAQ (reference sequence). J was trimmed by 1 base and V by 8 bases; bases with no gene match: 7. The CDR3 loop reads CASPAGLAGRNTGELFF. CDR3 DNA: TGTGCCAGCCCGGCGGGACTAGCGGGGAGGAACACCGGGGAGCTGTTTTTT.

The V and J genes are TRBV28 and TRBJ1-3; D is ambiguous. Trimming took off 3 bases at V and 3 bases at J, with 9 bases between the two ends. This CDR3 contains 14 residues. CDR1 is MDHEN and CDR2 is SYDVKM in the germline V gene. Written as DNA, the CDR3 is TGTGCCAGCAGTTTCTCGTGGCATGGAAACACCATATATTTT. This encodes CASSFSWHGNTIYF. Complete variable domain (other parts from reference TRBV28 and TRBJ1-3): DVKVTQSSRYLVKRTGEKVFLECVQDMDHENMFWYRQDPGLGLRLIYFSYDVKMKEKGDIPEGYSVSREKKERFSLILESASTNQTSMYLCASSFSWHGNTIYFGEGSWLTVV.

The genes are TRBV7-8 and TRBJ2-7, with 8 positions matching TRBD1. This CDR3 is 14 amino acids long. CDR1 is SGHVS, CDR2 FQNEAQ, per germline. Germline trimming cut 7 bases from V and 7 bases from J; bases unmatched to any gene: 12. CDR3 DNA sequence: TGTGCCAGCACCCACCGGGACAGGCTGCGGGAGCAGTACTTC. It yields the protein CASTHRDRLREQYF. The variable domain in full, with the rest retrieved from reference TRBV7-8 and TRBJ2-7, is GAGVSQSPRYKVAKRGQDVALRCDPISGHVSLFWYQQALGQGPEFLTYFQNEAQLDKSGLPSDRFFAERPEGSVSTLKIQRTQQEDSAVYLCASTHRDRLREQYFGPGTRLTVT.

A single count supports this clone. The V and J genes are TRBV7-8 and TRBJ2-1, with TRBD2 identical over 8 bases. The V segment lost 1 base and the J segment 8 bases; nucleotides outside the gene matches: 7. The CDR3 consists of 15 residues. CDR1 SGHVS and CDR2 FQNEAQ come from the germline V gene. The CDR3 nucleotides are TGTGCCAGCAGCTTAGGGCGGGGGGCCCACCATGAGCAGTTCTTC. The encoded protein is CASSLGRGAHHEQFF.

The V call is TRBV6-4, the J call TRBJ2-7; 9 bases are shared with TRBD1. Germline CDR1 is MRHNA and CDR2 is SNTAGT. With 9 bases clipped from V and 4 bases from J, the junction kept 1 base outside the gene matches. The CDR3 covers 11 residues. CDR3 nucleotide sequence: TGTGCCAGAGACAGGGGGTACGAGCAGTACTTC. It translates to CARDRGYEQYF.